The 14 T cell receptor beta chains reported below all come from one sample, sequenced in a study of identical twins. TCRdb ran MiXCR on the 5' RACE reads and lists one entry per CDR3 protein. Of roughly 720,000 distinct CDR3 sequences listed, about 20% are singletons. This sample also belongs to another study, concerning T cells expressing NK-cell markers.

Sequenced: PBMCs. These receptors all come from a woman aged 18-35 years in good health.

This clonotype was found a few times. This chain uses TRBV20-1 with TRBJ1-5; tentative D call: TRBD1 (5 bases). The germline V and J ends were trimmed by 3 bases and 7 bases, with 13 bases remaining between them. Per germline, CDR1 DFQATT and CDR2 SNEGSKA (reference sequence). The CDR3 consists of 13 residues. DNA for the CDR3: TGCAGTGCTAGTGGGGGTTATTGGCAGCCCCAGCATTTT. Its translation is CSASGGYWQPQHF.

This clonotype was seen a few times. The genes are TRBV3-1 and TRBJ1-1, with a possible D match to TRBD1 (6 bases). Deletions cut 8 bases from V and 1 base from J, with 11 bases between. This CDR3 comprises 13 residues. Germline V gives CDR1 LGHDT, CDR2 YNNKEL (reference sequence). Here the CDR3 reads CASEGQANTEAFF. The CDR3, as DNA: TGTGCCAGCGAGGGACAAGCGAACACTGAAGCTTTCTTT.

The chain joins TRBV12-3 or TRBV12-4 to TRBJ2-7; D may match TRBD1 or TRBD2 (6 bases each). This CDR3 region has 13 residues. Trimming took off 4 bases at V and 6 bases at J, with 13 bases between the two ends. CDR3 in amino acids: CASSSQSGAEQYF. CDR3 DNA sequence: TGTGCCAGCAGTTCCCAGTCGGGGGCCGAGCAGTACTTC.

The V gene is TRBV27, the J gene TRBJ2-6; D is uncertain. The CDR3 has 15 amino acids. CDR1 and CDR2 from the germline V gene are MNHEY and SMNVEV (reference sequence). V was trimmed by 6 bases and J by 1 base, leaving 10 bases between them. The CDR3 region has the DNA TGTGCCAGCAGGTCGCCGTCTTCTGGGGCCAACGTCCTGACTTTC. It codes for CASRSPSSGANVLTF.

The chain couples TRBV10-3 to TRBJ2-1; 9 bases align to TRBD2. The germline gives CDR1 ENHRY, CDR2 SYGVKD. The CDR3 length is 15 residues. The V gene end was trimmed by 1 base and the J gene end by 9 bases; junction bases not matched to a gene: 7. In DNA, the CDR3 is TGTGCCATCAGTGAGTTAGCGGGAGAGGTGAGTGAGCAGTTCTTC. Translating it yields CAISELAGEVSEQFF.

The genes are TRBV12-3 or TRBV12-4 and TRBJ1-1; D unclear. V was trimmed by 5 bases and J by 3 bases, leaving 16 bases between them. This CDR3 has 15 residues. The CDR3, as DNA: TGTGCCAGCAGTAAGCAGTTGAGGACGTACACTGAAGCTTTCTTT. This sequence encodes CASSKQLRTYTEAFF.

The sample holds a few counts of this clonotype. J is TRBJ2-1 and V is TRBV6-1; 11 bases line up with TRBD2. The J segment lost 7 bases and the V segment lost 6 bases, leaving 11 bases of the junction unmatched. The CDR3 has 16 residues. Germline V gene lookup returns CDR1 MNHNS and CDR2 SASEGT. Here the CDR3 DNA reads TGTGCCAGCAGCCGAGCAGGGACTAGCGGTCGGAATGAGCAGTTCTTC. Translated: CASSRAGTSGRNEQFF.

This clonotype has just a few counts. The gene calls are TRBV5-1 and TRBJ2-2; D possibly uses TRBD1 or TRBD2 (6 bases each). The germline V gene encodes CDR1 SGHRS and CDR2 YFSETQ. Trimming removed 3 bases at V and 2 bases at J, with 11 bases between. The CDR3 extends over 15 amino acids. The CDR3 nucleotides are TGCGCCAGCAGCTCGCGGGACACTAACACCGGGGAGCTGTTTTTT. It is translated as CASSSRDTNTGELFF.

The table lists this clonotype with a few counts. The chain joins TRBV7-9 to TRBJ1-2, with TRBD1 identical over 7 bases. The CDR3 is made up of 13 amino acids. In germline, CDR1 is SEHNR, CDR2 FQNEAQ (reference sequence). The trim removed 3 bases at V and 6 bases at J, leaving 4 bases unmatched. The CDR3 DNA is TGTGCCAGCAGCTTGGGGACAGTAGATGGCTACACCTTC. It is translated as CASSLGTVDGYTF.

This chain joins TRBV12-3 or TRBV12-4 and TRBJ2-2, with D unclear. V lost 5 bases, J lost 6 bases, and 10 bases lay in between. This CDR3 has 13 residues. Here the CDR3 reads CASSPQIAGELFF. The CDR3 DNA sequence: TGTGCCAGCAGTCCGCAGATCGCCGGGGAGCTGTTTTTT.

The CDR3 spells CSAPVGPDTEAFF. CDR3 DNA sequence: TGCAGTGCTCCAGTCGGGCCGGACACTGAAGCTTTCTTT. V and J are TRBV29-1 and TRBJ1-1; D ambiguous. The CDR3 runs 13 residues. From germline, CDR1 is SQVTM and CDR2 ANQGSEA. Full variable domain (outside the CDR3, taken from reference TRBV29-1 and TRBJ1-1): SAVISQKPSRDICQRGTSLTIQCQVDSQVTMMFWYRQQPGQSLTLIATANQGSEATYESGFVIDKFPISRPNLTFSTLTVSNMSPEDSSIYLCSAPVGPDTEAFFGQGTRLTVV.

The chain is built from TRBV12-3 or TRBV12-4 and TRBJ2-5, with a tentative D call TRBD2 (5 bases). The CDR3 is made up of 11 amino acids. V lost 5 bases and J 9 bases, leaving 10 bases between the germline ends. The CDR3 region has the DNA TGTGCCAGCAGTAAAGAGAGGGCCCAGTACTTC. Translating gives CASSKERAQYF.

As to this clonotype: The junction departs from the called germline gene at one end, perhaps through a read error. This chain uses TRBV6-5 with TRBJ2-1; 10 bases fit TRBD2. Germline V lookup: CDR1 MNHEY, CDR2 SVGAGI. The CDR3 sequence is 15 residues long. CDR3 protein: CASRYLAGGYNEQFF. CDR3 DNA: TGTGCCAGCAGGTACTTAGCGGGGGGCTACAATGAGCAGTTCTTC.

The table lists this clonotype with a few counts. The V and J genes are TRBV3-1 and TRBJ2-7; maybe TRBD2 (6 bases). Germline V gene lookup returns CDR1 LGHDT and CDR2 YNNKEL (reference sequence). Trimming cost V 1 base and J 5 bases, with 12 bases left between them. The CDR3 consists of 14 residues. The CDR3 nucleotides read TGTGCCAGCAGCCAAGGGACTACCTCTCACGAGCAGTACTTC. It translates to CASSQGTTSHEQYF.